This TCR beta chain was obtained from a study of cytomegalovirus exposure and HLA in healthy donors. Broader study findings: An analysis done earlier found most TCR beta V segments productive about 90% or about 30% of the time. The CMV antigen specificity of three CMV-associated chains was confirmed through in vitro analysis. The authors later linked a missense DCLRE1C variant to TCR beta V- and J-gene trimming.

With 60 Vbeta and 13 Jbeta primers, the PCR was carried out. The table came from immunoSEQ multiplex PCR; TCRdb's copy has only in-frame clones and leaves some out. Of fewer than 90,000 clones in the sample, roughly 80% were seen once. In regard to this clone: Its specificity is not known.

The germline V gene has CDR1 ENHRY and CDR2 SYGVKD. CDR3 length: 14 amino acids. Germline trimming cut 4 bases from V and 3 bases from J; bases unmatched to any gene: 3. This clonotype originated in a man aged 25-40 years in good health and CMV-seropositive. This chain uses TRBV10-3 with TRBJ2-1; TRBD1 matches 7 bases. Sequenced input: PBMCs. CDR3 loop: CAISVGQIYNEQFF. Here the CDR3 DNA reads TGTGCCATCAGTGTGGGACAGATCTACAATGAGCAGTTCTTC.